The 14 T cell receptor beta chains below were found in one sample sequenced in a study of blood T cell repertoires in COVID-19. TCRdb keeps only in-frame clones here, not all; method: immunoSEQ multiplex PCR. The sample yields roughly 240,000 clones, around 80% seen once. The sequencing input was peripheral blood. The receptors come from a man between 40 and 49 years old who had recovered from COVID-19.

V gene TRBV12-3 or TRBV12-4 combines with J gene TRBJ1-1; possibly TRBD1 for D (5 bases). There are 13 residues in the CDR3. V was trimmed by 10 bases and J by 4 bases, leaving 16 bases between them. CDR3 loop: CAIHSGLGTEAFF. Written as DNA, the CDR3 is TGTGCCATCCACTCAGGGTTGGGCACTGAAGCTTTCTTT.

The gene calls are TRBV20-1 and TRBJ1-2; a weak D match, TRBD1 (5 bases). Trimming left V 3 bases short and J 2 bases short, with 13 bases between. Germline V gene data show CDR1 as DFQATT and CDR2 as SNEGSKA (reference sequence). This CDR3 is 14 amino acids long. CDR3 DNA: TGCAGTGCTAGTTCCCGGGCAGGGAACTATGGCTACACCTTC. This gives the protein CSASSRAGNYGYTF.

V gene TRBV4-3 combines with J gene TRBJ2-3; 12 bases fit TRBD1. This CDR3 has 14 residues. V dropped 6 bases and J dropped 7; count of bases not matched to a gene: 5. Per germline, CDR1 LGHNA and CDR2 YSLEER. For the CDR3, the DNA is TGCGCCAGCAGTTCCGGGACAGGGGGCTATACGCAGTATTTT. Its translation is CASSSGTGGYTQYF.

The chain uses TRBV11-2 and TRBJ1-6, with D perhaps TRBD1 (5 bases). This CDR3 spans 16 amino acids. The V and J ends lost 6 bases and 7 bases respectively, with 19 bases between them. The germline V gene has CDR1 SGHAT and CDR2 FQNNGV. The CDR3: CASRPFSDRLNSPLHF. CDR3 in DNA: TGTGCCAGCAGACCGTTTTCCGACAGATTAAATTCACCCCTCCACTTT.

V and J are TRBV7-2 and TRBJ2-3; tentatively, D is TRBD2 (6 bases). The CDR3 consists of 15 residues. V dropped 3 bases and J dropped 4 bases, with 14 bases sitting between them. The germline V gene encodes CDR1 SGHTA and CDR2 FQGNSA. CDR3 region: CASSFFGSLPDTQYF. In DNA, the CDR3 is TGTGCCAGCAGCTTTTTCGGGAGTTTGCCAGATACGCAGTATTTT.

CDR3 nucleotides: TGCGCCAGCAGCGTGGACACGCGGCTGAACACTGAAGCTTTCTTT. Its protein is CASSVDTRLNTEAFF. This chain joins TRBV5-1 and TRBJ1-1; a weak D match, TRBD1 (5 bases). Between the trimmed V and J ends, which lost 4 bases and 0 bases, there was a span of 13 bases. CDR1 SGHRS and CDR2 YFSETQ come from the germline V gene. The CDR3 has 15 residues.

The chain has TRBV6-5 and TRBJ1-1; D gene uncertain. CDR1 and CDR2 (germline): MNHEY, SVGAGI. Trimming removed 0 bases at V and 0 bases at J, with 11 bases between. The CDR3 consists of 16 residues. This CDR3 reads CASSYSKDSMNTEAFF. CDR3 in DNA: TGTGCCAGCAGTTACTCGAAAGATAGCATGAACACTGAAGCTTTCTTT.

The chain combines TRBV7-2 with TRBJ2-3, with D possibly matching TRBD2 (7 bases). CDR1 and CDR2 from the germline V gene are SGHTA and FQGNSA. The length of the CDR3 is 16 residues. Trimming pared 0 bases from V and 5 bases from J, leaving 15 bases between. This CDR3 is CASSLAGGLDGDTQYF. The CDR3 DNA follows: TGTGCCAGCAGCTTAGCGGGGGGGCTTGATGGAGATACGCAGTATTTT. Using reference TRBV7-2 and TRBJ2-3 for the parts outside the CDR3, the full variable domain is GAGVSQSPSNKVTEKGKDVELRCDPISGHTALYWYRQSLGQGLEFLIYFQGNSAPDKSGLPSDRFSAERTGGSVSTLTIQRTQQEDSAVYLCASSLAGGLDGDTQYFGPGTRLTVL.

The rearrangement joins TRBV4-3 to TRBJ2-7; D not certain. V lost 1 base to trimming and J lost 0 bases, with 10 bases between them. Germline V gene lookup returns CDR1 LGHNA and CDR2 YSLEER. The CDR3 consists of 15 residues. The CDR3 DNA is TGCGCCAGCAGCCAAGTTCTACGTTCCTCCTACGAGCAGTACTTC. Its translation: CASSQVLRSSYEQYF.

This chain links TRBV4-1 with TRBJ2-3, with 11 bases matching TRBD1. The V segment lost 4 bases and the J segment 7 bases; nucleotides outside the gene matches: 4. Germline CDR1 and CDR2: MGHRA and YSYEKL. CDR3 length equals 14 residues. As DNA, the CDR3 is TGCGCCAGCAGCCCCGGGACAGGGGGAAATACGCAGTATTTT. It yields the protein CASSPGTGGNTQYF.

The rearrangement uses TRBV7-8 and TRBJ1-5; TRBD1 might be the D (6 bases). Trimming stripped 3 bases from V and 5 bases from J, with 8 bases between. There are 13 residues in the CDR3. Germline assignment: CDR1 SGHVS and CDR2 FQNEAQ. Written as DNA, the CDR3 is TGTGCCAGCAGCTTGGGGGCTTATCAGCCCCAGCATTTT. The encoded protein is CASSLGAYQPQHF.

V is TRBV2 and J is TRBJ1-2, with 7 bases matching TRBD1. CDR1 SNHLY and CDR2 FYNNEI come from the germline V gene. The V gene end was trimmed by 3 bases and the J gene end by 2 bases; junction bases not matched to a gene: 9. The CDR3 extends over 16 amino acids. CDR3 sequence reads: CASSEGVDRANYGYTF. The CDR3 DNA reads as TGTGCCAGCAGTGAGGGGGTCGACAGGGCAAACTATGGCTACACCTTC.

The CDR3 bases are TGTGCCAGCAGCTTAGCAGCGACGCTTAACACTGAAGCTTTCTTT. Encoded protein: CASSLAATLNTEAFF. The chain links TRBV7-2 to TRBJ1-1; no definite D call. There are 15 residues in the CDR3. Germline CDR1 reads SGHTA; CDR2 reads FQGNSA. Trimming shortened V by 0 bases and J by 2 bases, and 10 bases separated the two germline ends.

V is TRBV2 and J is TRBJ2-4; a weak D match, TRBD2 (6 bases). This CDR3 has 16 amino acids. V dropped 2 bases and J dropped 3 bases, with 14 bases sitting between them. Germline CDR1 reads SNHLY; CDR2 reads FYNNEI. The CDR3 spells CASSETTGGVKNIQYF. DNA for the CDR3: TGTGCCAGCAGTGAAACGACCGGAGGGGTCAAAAACATTCAGTACTTC.